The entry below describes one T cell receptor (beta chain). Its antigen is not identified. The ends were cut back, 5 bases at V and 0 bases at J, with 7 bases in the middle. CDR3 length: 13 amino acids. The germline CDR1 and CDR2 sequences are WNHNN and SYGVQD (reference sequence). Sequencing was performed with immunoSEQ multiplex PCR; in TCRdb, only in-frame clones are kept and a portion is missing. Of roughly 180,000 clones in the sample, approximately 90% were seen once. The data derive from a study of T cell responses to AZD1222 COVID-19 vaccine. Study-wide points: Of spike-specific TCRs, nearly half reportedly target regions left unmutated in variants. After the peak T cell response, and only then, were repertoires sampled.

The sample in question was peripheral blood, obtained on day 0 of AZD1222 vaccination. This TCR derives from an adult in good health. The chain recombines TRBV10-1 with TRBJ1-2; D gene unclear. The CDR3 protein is CASSSSANYGYTF. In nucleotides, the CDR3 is TGCGCCAGCAGTTCTTCAGCTAACTATGGCTACACCTTC.